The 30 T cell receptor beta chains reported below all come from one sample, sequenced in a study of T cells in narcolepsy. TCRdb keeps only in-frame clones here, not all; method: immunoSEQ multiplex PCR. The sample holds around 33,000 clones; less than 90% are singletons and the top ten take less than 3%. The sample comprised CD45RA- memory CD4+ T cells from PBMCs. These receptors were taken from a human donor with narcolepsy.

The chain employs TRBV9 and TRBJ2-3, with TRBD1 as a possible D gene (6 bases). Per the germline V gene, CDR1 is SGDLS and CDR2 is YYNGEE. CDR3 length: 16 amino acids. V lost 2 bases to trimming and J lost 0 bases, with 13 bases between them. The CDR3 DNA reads TGTGCCAGCAGCGTGCAGGGGACACCTAGCACAGATACGCAGTATTTT. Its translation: CASSVQGTPSTDTQYF. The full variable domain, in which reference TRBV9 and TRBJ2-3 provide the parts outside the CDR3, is DSGVTQTPKHLITATGQRVTLRCSPRSGDLSVYWYQQSLDQGLQFLIQYYNGEERAKGNILERFSAQQFPDLHSELNLSSLELGDSALYFCASSVQGTPSTDTQYFGPGTRLTVL.

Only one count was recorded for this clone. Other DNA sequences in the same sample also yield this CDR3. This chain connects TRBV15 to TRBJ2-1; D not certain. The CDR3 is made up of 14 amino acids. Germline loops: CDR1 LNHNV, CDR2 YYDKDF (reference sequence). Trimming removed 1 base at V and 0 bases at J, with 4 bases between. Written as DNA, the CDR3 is TGTGCCACCAGCAGAGGACTCTCCTACAATGAGCAGTTCTTC. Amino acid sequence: CATSRGLSYNEQFF. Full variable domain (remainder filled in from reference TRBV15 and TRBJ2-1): DAMVIQNPRYQVTQFGKPVTLSCSQTLNHNVMYWYQQKSSQAPKLLFHYYDKDFNNEADTPDNFQSRRPNTSFCFLDIRSPGLGDTAMYLCATSRGLSYNEQFFGPGTRLTVL.

CDR3 sequence reads: CASSDPGASSYNEQFF. The DNA for the CDR3 is TGCGCCAGCAGTGACCCAGGGGCCAGCTCCTACAATGAGCAGTTCTTC. The genes are TRBV5-1 and TRBJ2-1; the D gene is possibly TRBD1 (6 bases). Trimming left V 5 bases short and J 0 bases short, with 15 bases between. This CDR3 comprises 16 residues. Looked up from germline, CDR1 is SGHRS and CDR2 is YFSETQ.

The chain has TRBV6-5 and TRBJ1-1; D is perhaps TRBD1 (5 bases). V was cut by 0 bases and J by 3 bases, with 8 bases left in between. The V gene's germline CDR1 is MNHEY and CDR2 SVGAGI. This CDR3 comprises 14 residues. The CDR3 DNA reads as TGTGCCAGCAGTTACTCCCGGGGGGACACTGAAGCTTTCTTT. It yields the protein CASSYSRGDTEAFF.

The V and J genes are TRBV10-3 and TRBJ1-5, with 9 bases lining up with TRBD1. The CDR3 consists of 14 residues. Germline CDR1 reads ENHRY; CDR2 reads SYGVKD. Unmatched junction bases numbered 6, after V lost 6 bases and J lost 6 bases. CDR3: CAIRSDRGGQPQHF. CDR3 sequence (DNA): TGTGCCATCAGAAGTGACAGGGGGGGTCAGCCCCAGCATTTT.

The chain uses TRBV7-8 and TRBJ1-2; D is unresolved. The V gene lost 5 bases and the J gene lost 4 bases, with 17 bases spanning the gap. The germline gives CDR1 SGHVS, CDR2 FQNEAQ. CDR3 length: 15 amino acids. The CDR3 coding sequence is TGTGCCAGCAGCACCCAACGGAGCATCCTCTATGGCTACACCTTC. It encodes CASSTQRSILYGYTF.

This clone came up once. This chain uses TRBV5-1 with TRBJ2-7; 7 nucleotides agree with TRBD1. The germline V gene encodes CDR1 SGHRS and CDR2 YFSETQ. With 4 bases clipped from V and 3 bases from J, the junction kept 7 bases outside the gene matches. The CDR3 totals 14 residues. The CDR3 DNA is TGCGCCAGCAGCGCGACGGGACAGATCTACGAGCAGTACTTC. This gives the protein CASSATGQIYEQYF.

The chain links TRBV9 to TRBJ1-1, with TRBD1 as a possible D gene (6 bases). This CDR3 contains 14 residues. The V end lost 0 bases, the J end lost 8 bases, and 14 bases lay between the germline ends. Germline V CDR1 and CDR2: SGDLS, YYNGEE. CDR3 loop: CASSVGGGQGEAFF. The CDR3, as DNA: TGTGCCAGCAGCGTAGGTGGGGGGCAGGGGGAAGCTTTCTTT.

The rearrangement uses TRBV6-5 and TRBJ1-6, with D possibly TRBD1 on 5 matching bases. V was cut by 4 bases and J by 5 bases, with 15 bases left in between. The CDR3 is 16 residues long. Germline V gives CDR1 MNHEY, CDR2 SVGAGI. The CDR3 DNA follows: TGTGCCAGCAGTTCCCAGCAGGGATTCCATAATTCACCCCTCCACTTT. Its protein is CASSSQQGFHNSPLHF.

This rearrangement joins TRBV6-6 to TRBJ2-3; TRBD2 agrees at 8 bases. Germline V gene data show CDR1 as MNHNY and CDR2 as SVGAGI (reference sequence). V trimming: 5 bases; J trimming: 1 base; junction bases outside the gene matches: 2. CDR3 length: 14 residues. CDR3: CASSPGLGTDTQYF. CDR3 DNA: TGTGCCAGCAGTCCGGGACTAGGCACAGATACGCAGTATTTT.

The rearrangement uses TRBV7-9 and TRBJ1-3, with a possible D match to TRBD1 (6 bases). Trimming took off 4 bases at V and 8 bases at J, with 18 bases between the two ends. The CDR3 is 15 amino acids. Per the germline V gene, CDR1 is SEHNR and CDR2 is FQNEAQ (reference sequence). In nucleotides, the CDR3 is TGTGCCAGCAGCTCTAGGGGCGGCAGGGGTGACACCATATATTTT. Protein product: CASSSRGGRGDTIYF.

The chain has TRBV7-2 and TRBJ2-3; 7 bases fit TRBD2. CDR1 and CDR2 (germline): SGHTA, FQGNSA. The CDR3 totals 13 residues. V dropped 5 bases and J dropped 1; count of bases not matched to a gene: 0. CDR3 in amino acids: CASSGGGTDTQYF. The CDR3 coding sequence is TGTGCCAGCAGCGGGGGGGGCACAGATACGCAGTATTTT.

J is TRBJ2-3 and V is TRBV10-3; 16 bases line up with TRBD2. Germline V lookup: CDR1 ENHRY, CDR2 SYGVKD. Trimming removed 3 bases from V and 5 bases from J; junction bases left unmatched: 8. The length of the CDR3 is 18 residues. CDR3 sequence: CAISDQGLAGGPVDTQYF. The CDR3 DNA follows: TGTGCCATCAGTGATCAGGGACTAGCGGGGGGGCCTGTAGATACGCAGTATTTT.

The DNA for the CDR3 is TGTGCTAGTGCACCGGGGACGGCGGATTCACCCCTCCACTTT. Translating gives CASAPGTADSPLHF. The chain links TRBV12-5 to TRBJ1-6; tentative D call: TRBD1 (5 bases). The V end lost 7 bases, the J end lost 8 bases, and 15 bases lay between the germline ends. The germline CDR1 and CDR2 sequences are LGHNT and FRNRAP. The CDR3 is 14 residues long.

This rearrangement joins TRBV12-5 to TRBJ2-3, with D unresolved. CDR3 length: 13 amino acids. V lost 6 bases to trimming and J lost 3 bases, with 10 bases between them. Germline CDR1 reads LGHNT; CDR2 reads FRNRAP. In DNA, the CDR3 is TGTGCTAGTGGCCGAGATTGGACAGATACGCAGTATTTT. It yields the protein CASGRDWTDTQYF.

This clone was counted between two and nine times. In nucleotides, the CDR3 is TGTGCCAGCAGTTACTTGCACAGGGGGAATGGGCAGTATTTT. Translation gives CASSYLHRGNGQYF. The chain carries TRBV6-5 and TRBJ2-3; 8 bases map to TRBD1. Germline V CDR1 and CDR2: MNHEY, SVGAGI. This CDR3 contains 14 residues. V gave up 1 base and J gave up 11 bases; unmatched junction bases: 8.

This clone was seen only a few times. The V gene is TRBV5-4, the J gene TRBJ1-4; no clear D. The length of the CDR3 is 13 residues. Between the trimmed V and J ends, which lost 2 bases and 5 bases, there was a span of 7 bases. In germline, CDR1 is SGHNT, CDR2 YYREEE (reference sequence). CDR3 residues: CASSFDRNEKLFF. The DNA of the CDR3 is TGTGCCAGCAGCTTTGATCGGAATGAAAAACTGTTTTTT.

The CDR3 loop is CASSLAANYEQYF. As DNA, the CDR3 is TGTGCCAGCAGCTTAGCGGCCAACTACGAGCAGTACTTC. The rearrangement links TRBV7-2 to TRBJ2-7; D is ambiguous. V gave up 0 bases and J gave up 3 bases, with 6 bases separating them. CDR3 length equals 13 residues. Germline CDR1 SGHTA, CDR2 FQGNSA.

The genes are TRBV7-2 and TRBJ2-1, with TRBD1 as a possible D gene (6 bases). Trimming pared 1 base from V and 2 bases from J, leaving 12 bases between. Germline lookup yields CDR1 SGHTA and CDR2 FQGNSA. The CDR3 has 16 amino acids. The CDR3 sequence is CASSLGQGSAYNEQFF. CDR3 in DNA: TGTGCCAGCAGCTTAGGGCAGGGGTCGGCCTACAATGAGCAGTTCTTC.

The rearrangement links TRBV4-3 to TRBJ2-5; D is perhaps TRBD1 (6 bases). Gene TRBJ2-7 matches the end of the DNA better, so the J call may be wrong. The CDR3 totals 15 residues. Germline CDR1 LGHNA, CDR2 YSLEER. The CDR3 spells CASSPRVKGAYEQYF. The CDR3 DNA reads TGCGCCAGCAGCCCCAGGGTTAAGGGGGCCTACGAGCAGTACTTC.

CDR3 DNA sequence: TGCGCCAGCAGCTCGGACGGTGCCTGGGGCTACACCTTC. It codes for CASSSDGAWGYTF. This rearrangement joins TRBV5-1 to TRBJ1-2; D is ambiguous. V was pared by 3 bases and J by 8 bases, with 14 bases between. CDR3 length equals 13 residues. CDR1 is SGHRS and CDR2 is YFSETQ in the germline V gene.

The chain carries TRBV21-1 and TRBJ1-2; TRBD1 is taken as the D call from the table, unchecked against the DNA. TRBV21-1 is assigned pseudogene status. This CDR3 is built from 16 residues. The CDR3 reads CASSKGGQGTNYGYTF. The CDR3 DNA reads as TGTGCCAGCAGCAAGGGAGGACAGGGGACTAACTATGGCTACACCTTC.

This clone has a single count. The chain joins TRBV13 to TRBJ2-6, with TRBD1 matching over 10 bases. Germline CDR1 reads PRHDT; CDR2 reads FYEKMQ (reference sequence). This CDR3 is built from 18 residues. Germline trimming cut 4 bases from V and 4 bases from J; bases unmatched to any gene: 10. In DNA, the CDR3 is TGTGCCAGCAGCTCGGGGACAGGGGCCTTTCTAGGGGCCAACGTCCTGACTTTC. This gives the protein CASSSGTGAFLGANVLTF.

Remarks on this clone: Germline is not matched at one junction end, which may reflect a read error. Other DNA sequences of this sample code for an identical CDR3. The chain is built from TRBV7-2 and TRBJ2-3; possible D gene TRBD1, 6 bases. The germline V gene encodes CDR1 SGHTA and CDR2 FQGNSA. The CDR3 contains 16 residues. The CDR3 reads CASSFKGGSGTDTQYF. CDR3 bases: TGTGCCAGCAGCTTCAAAGGGGGTTCTGGCACAGATACGCAGTACTTT.

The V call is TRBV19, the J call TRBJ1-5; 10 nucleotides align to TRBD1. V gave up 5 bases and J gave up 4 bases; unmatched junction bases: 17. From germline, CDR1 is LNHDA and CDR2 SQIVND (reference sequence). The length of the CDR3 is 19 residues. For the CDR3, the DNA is TGTGCCAGTAGTCGATGGATGGGACAGGGGAGGATAACGAATCAGCCCCAGCATTTT. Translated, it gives CASSRWMGQGRITNQPQHF. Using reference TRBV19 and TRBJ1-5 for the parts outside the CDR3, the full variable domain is DGGITQSPKYLFRKEGQNVTLSCEQNLNHDAMYWYRQDPGQGLRLIYYSQIVNDFQKGDIAEGYSVSREKKESFPLTVTSAQKNPTAFYLCASSRWMGQGRITNQPQHFGDGTRLSIL.

The CDR3 DNA follows: TGTGCCAGCAGCCCGCCCGAGGGTCAGCAGTACTTC. Translation: CASSPPEGQQYF. The rearrangement links TRBV7-6 to TRBJ2-7; possible D gene TRBD2, 5 bases. V lost 5 bases and J lost 8, with 13 bases in between. Germline CDR1 SGHVS, CDR2 FNYEAQ. This CDR3 has 12 amino acids. The entire variable domain, with the rest obtained from reference TRBV7-6 and TRBJ2-7, is as follows: GAGVSQSPRYKVTKRGQDVALRCDPISGHVSLYWYRQALGQGPEFLTYFNYEAQQDKSGLPNDRFSAERPEGSISTLTIQRTEQRDSAMYRCASSPPEGQQYFGPGTRLTVT.

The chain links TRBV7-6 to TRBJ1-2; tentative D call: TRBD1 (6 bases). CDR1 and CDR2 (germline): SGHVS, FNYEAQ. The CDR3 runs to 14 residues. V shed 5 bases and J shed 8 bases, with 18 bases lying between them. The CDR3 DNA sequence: TGTGCCAGCAGCCCGCTCTCCGGGACATACGGCTACACCTTC. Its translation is CASSPLSGTYGYTF.

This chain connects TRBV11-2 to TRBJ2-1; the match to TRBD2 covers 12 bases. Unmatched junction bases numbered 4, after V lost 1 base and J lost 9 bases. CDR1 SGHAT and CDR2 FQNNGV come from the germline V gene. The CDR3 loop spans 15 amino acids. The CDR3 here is CASSLGLAGGIEQFF. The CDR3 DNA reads TGTGCCAGCAGCTTAGGGCTAGCGGGGGGGATTGAGCAGTTCTTC.

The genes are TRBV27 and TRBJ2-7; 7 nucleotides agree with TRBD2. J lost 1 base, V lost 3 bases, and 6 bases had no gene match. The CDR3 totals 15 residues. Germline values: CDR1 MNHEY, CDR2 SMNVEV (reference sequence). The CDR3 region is CASSFGGGVSYEQYF. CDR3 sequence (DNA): TGTGCCAGCAGTTTTGGTGGGGGGGTATCCTACGAGCAGTACTTC.

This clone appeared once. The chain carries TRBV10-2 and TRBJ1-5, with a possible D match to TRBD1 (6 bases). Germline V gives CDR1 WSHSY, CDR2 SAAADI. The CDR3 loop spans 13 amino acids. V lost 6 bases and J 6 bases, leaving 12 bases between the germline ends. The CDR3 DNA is TGCGCCAGCAGAAGGGGGGTTGGTCAGCCCCAGCATTTT. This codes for CASRRGVGQPQHF.